A single sample gave rise to the 29 T cell receptor beta chains below, sequenced in a study of blood T cell repertoires in COVID-19. This table comes from immunoSEQ multiplex PCR, and its TCRdb copy is limited to in-frame clones, with some not included. The table has roughly 140,000 clones, 80% seen once. Sequences were obtained from peripheral blood. The receptors shown here come from a woman aged 45-59 years with acute or convalescent COVID-19.

The CDR3 here is CASSLEGGTDTQYF. The DNA for the CDR3 is TGTGCCAGCAGCTTAGAGGGCGGCACAGATACGCAGTATTTT. The chain couples TRBV11-2 to TRBJ2-3; D uncertain. The CDR3 extends over 14 amino acids. Germline lookup yields CDR1 SGHAT and CDR2 FQNNGV. Trimming left V 0 bases short and J 1 base short, with 5 bases between.

This rearrangement joins TRBV3-1 (or the pseudogene TRBV3-2) to TRBJ1-4; 9 bases agree with TRBD1. This CDR3 has 18 residues. The ends lost 1 base at V and 0 bases at J; junction bases unmatched: 6. The germline gives CDR1 LGHDT, CDR2 YNNKEL (reference sequence). The CDR3 sequence is CASSQGQGGFATNEKLFF. Here the CDR3 DNA reads TGTGCCAGCAGCCAAGGACAGGGGGGTTTTGCAACTAATGAAAAACTGTTTTTT.

There are a few counts of this clone. This sequence joins TRBV9 and TRBJ2-1, with 7 nucleotides matching TRBD2. Germline CDR1 reads SGDLS; CDR2 reads YYNGEE. This CDR3 has 13 amino acids. The junction had 5 bases not matched to a gene; V was cut back by 3 bases and J by 8 bases. The CDR3, as DNA: TGTGCCAGCAGCGACACACGGGGGGATGAGCAGTTCTTC. It codes for CASSDTRGDEQFF.

The chain has TRBV5-1 and TRBJ2-7; 9 positions agree with TRBD1. This CDR3 is 17 amino acids long. In germline, CDR1 is SGHRS, CDR2 YFSETQ. V gave up 8 bases and J gave up 1 base; unmatched junction bases: 16. The CDR3 spells CASPGQGTSNLSYEQYF. CDR3 bases: TGCGCCAGTCCGGGACAGGGAACTTCCAATCTGTCCTACGAGCAGTACTTC.

The J gene is TRBJ2-1, the V gene TRBV19; TRBD1 is a possible D gene (5 bases). From germline, CDR1 is LNHDA and CDR2 SQIVND (reference sequence). The CDR3 length is 16 residues. With 6 bases removed from V and 12 bases from J, the gap between germline ends came to 27 bases. The CDR3 here is CASSPYPQVDRSTQFF. The CDR3 nucleotides read TGTGCCAGTAGCCCATATCCTCAAGTCGACAGATCGACGCAGTTCTTC.

The J gene is TRBJ2-5, the V gene TRBV9; 7 nucleotides match TRBD2. The J segment lost 5 bases and the V segment lost 0 bases, leaving 7 bases of the junction unmatched. The CDR3 covers 15 residues. Germline CDR1 is SGDLS and CDR2 is YYNGEE. This CDR3 is CASSVAGAGHETQYF. CDR3 coding DNA: TGTGCCAGCAGCGTAGCTGGAGCGGGGCACGAGACCCAGTACTTC.

The rearrangement joins TRBV5-6 to TRBJ2-3; TRBD2 might be the D (5 bases). Germline-derived CDR1 and CDR2 are SGHDT and YYEEEE. V dropped 7 bases and J dropped 0 bases, with 12 bases sitting between them. This CDR3 has 14 amino acids. In DNA form, the CDR3 reads TGTGCCAGCGCATCCGGACTGAGCACAGATACGCAGTATTTT. This gives the protein CASASGLSTDTQYF.

The chain links TRBV28 to TRBJ1-6; D perhaps matches TRBD1 (5 bases). CDR1 is MDHEN, CDR2 SYDVKM, per germline. The CDR3 extends over 15 amino acids. V gave up 5 bases and J gave up 7 bases, with 15 bases separating them. The CDR3: CASSLGVGGNSPLHF. In nucleotides, the CDR3 is TGTGCCAGCAGTCTAGGGGTAGGTGGCAATTCACCCCTCCACTTT.

The CDR3, as DNA: TGTGCCAGCAGCCATACCTTAGGGCAGGGACTCACAGATACGCAGTATTTT. Translated, it gives CASSHTLGQGLTDTQYF. This chain connects TRBV4-2 to TRBJ2-3, with D perhaps TRBD2 (6 bases). The CDR3 extends over 17 amino acids. CDR1 is LGHNA and CDR2 is YNFKEQ in the germline V gene. Deletions cut 3 bases from V and 2 bases from J, with 18 bases between.

The V gene is TRBV14, the J gene TRBJ2-7; weak D call: TRBD1 (8 bases). The CDR3 runs to 15 residues. Trimming stripped 5 bases from V and 5 bases from J, with 19 bases between. The germline CDR1 and CDR2 sequences are SGHDN and FVKESK. CDR3 sequence reads: CASSFFRTGRDEQYF. The CDR3 DNA reads as TGTGCCAGCAGCTTTTTCCGGACAGGGAGGGACGAGCAGTACTTC. The whole variable domain, filled in from reference TRBV14 and TRBJ2-7, reads EAGVTQFPSHSVIEKGQTVTLRCDPISGHDNLYWYRRVMGKEIKFLLHFVKESKQDESGMPNNRFLAERTGGTYSTLKVQPAELEDSGVYFCASSFFRTGRDEQYFGPGTRLTVT.

The chain recombines TRBV4-3 with TRBJ1-4; weak D call: TRBD1 (5 bases). This CDR3 has 16 residues. V was cut by 0 bases and J by 8 bases, with 16 bases left in between. Germline lookup yields CDR1 LGHNA and CDR2 YSLEER. The CDR3 coding sequence is TGCGCCAGCAGCCAAGATGGGTGGCAGGGTGGCGAAAAACTGTTTTTT. This gives the protein CASSQDGWQGGEKLFF.

The chain has TRBV4-1 and TRBJ1-4; TRBD1 is a possible D gene (5 bases). The germline CDR1 and CDR2 sequences are MGHRA and YSYEKL. V was cut by 0 bases and J by 7 bases, with 12 bases left in between. This CDR3 has 15 residues. This CDR3 is CASSQENMGGEKLFF. The CDR3 nucleotides are TGCGCCAGCAGCCAAGAGAACATGGGGGGTGAAAAACTGTTTTTT.

The J gene is TRBJ2-1, the V gene TRBV6-4, with a weak D call TRBD1 (6 bases). CDR1 is MRHNA, CDR2 SNTAGT, per germline. CDR3 length: 16 residues. Trimming removed 5 bases at V and 9 bases at J, with 23 bases between. The CDR3 sequence: CASSIQGTGWYGEQFF. The CDR3 bases are TGTGCCAGCAGTATCCAGGGCACAGGGTGGTATGGTGAGCAGTTCTTC.

The genes are TRBV5-6 and TRBJ2-7; TRBD1 matches 9 bases. Germline trimming cut 0 bases from V and 7 bases from J; bases unmatched to any gene: 8. CDR3 length equals 15 residues. CDR1 is SGHDT and CDR2 is YYEEEE in the germline V gene. The CDR3 region has the DNA TGTGCCAGCAGCTTGGGGACAGGGGATCTTGTAGAGCAGTACTTC. Residues: CASSLGTGDLVEQYF.

The chain links TRBV6-2 or TRBV6-3 to TRBJ2-7; 12 nucleotides match TRBD1. The CDR3 is 20 amino acids. After removal of 2 bases from V and 4 bases from J, the junction contained 18 bases not matched to a gene. The germline V gene has CDR1 MNHEY and CDR2 SVGEGT. Here the CDR3 reads CASSYGSGTGGAKQLYEQYF. The CDR3 DNA is TGTGCCAGCAGTTACGGCTCGGGGACAGGGGGCGCAAAACAACTATACGAGCAGTACTTC.

The chain couples TRBV5-1 to TRBJ2-5; D unclear. Germline CDR1 SGHRS, CDR2 YFSETQ. CDR3 length: 12 residues. Trimming pared 5 bases from V and 0 bases from J, leaving 5 bases between. CDR3 loop: CASRADQETQYF. The DNA of the CDR3 is TGCGCCAGCAGGGCCGACCAAGAGACCCAGTACTTC.

The chain has TRBV3-1 (or the pseudogene TRBV3-2) and TRBJ2-7, with D possibly being TRBD2 (5 bases). The germline V and J ends were trimmed by 5 bases and 5 bases, with 19 bases remaining between them. The V gene's germline CDR1 is LGHDT and CDR2 YNNKEL (reference sequence). This CDR3 comprises 15 residues. Here the CDR3 DNA reads TGTGCCAGCAGCACCTCCCTCTCGACCGGGAACGAGCAGTACTTC. It codes for CASSTSLSTGNEQYF.

V is TRBV4-2 and J is TRBJ2-3; D uncertain. Deletions cut 0 bases from V and 6 bases from J, with 7 bases between. Germline CDR1 reads LGHNA; CDR2 reads YNFKEQ. This CDR3 has 13 residues. For the CDR3, the DNA is TGTGCCAGCAGCCAAGATTATCTGGATACGCAGTATTTT. Translating it yields CASSQDYLDTQYF.

The CDR3 loop is CASSLTAGGGVDTQYF. CDR3 sequence (DNA): TGTGCCAGCAGCCTCACCGCGGGTGGGGGCGTAGATACGCAGTATTTT. This chain links TRBV9 with TRBJ2-3; D may be TRBD1 (6 bases). CDR1 and CDR2 from the germline V gene are SGDLS and YYNGEE. V lost 4 bases, J lost 5 bases, and 20 bases lay in between. The CDR3 has 16 amino acids. Filled out from reference TRBV9 and TRBJ2-3, the complete variable domain reads DSGVTQTPKHLITATGQRVTLRCSPRSGDLSVYWYQQSLDQGLQFLIQYYNGEERAKGNILERFSAQQFPDLHSELNLSSLELGDSALYFCASSLTAGGGVDTQYFGPGTRLTVL.

V and J are TRBV28 and TRBJ1-1; D is perhaps TRBD1 (5 bases). Trimming cost V 2 bases and J 0 bases, with 10 bases left between them. Germline lookup yields CDR1 MDHEN and CDR2 SYDVKM. This CDR3 contains 15 residues. CDR3 coding DNA: TGTGCCAGCAGTTTACTCGGGGGGATGAACACTGAAGCTTTCTTT. Translating gives CASSLLGGMNTEAFF.

The V call is TRBV28, the J call TRBJ1-4; no clear D gene. V lost 5 bases, J lost 4 bases, and 11 bases lay in between. Germline V gene lookup returns CDR1 MDHEN and CDR2 SYDVKM. The CDR3 runs 14 residues. The CDR3 nucleotides read TGTGCCAGCAGTCCCGGGGTGGTTAATGAAAAACTGTTTTTT. It specifies CASSPGVVNEKLFF.

This clone has a single count. The genes are TRBV14 and TRBJ2-3, with D perhaps matching TRBD1 (5 bases). CDR1 SGHDN and CDR2 FVKESK come from the germline V gene. The CDR3 is made up of 17 amino acids. Trimming took off 3 bases at V and 0 bases at J, with 16 bases between the two ends. The DNA of the CDR3 is TGTGCCAGCAGCCAGTATGTAGGGGATACTAGCACAGATACGCAGTATTTT. This translates into CASSQYVGDTSTDTQYF.

This sequence joins TRBV6-6 and TRBJ1-6; 12 bases match TRBD1. Germline V gene sequence: CDR1 MNHNY, CDR2 SVGAGI (reference sequence). The V gene end was trimmed by 5 bases and the J gene end by 6 bases; junction bases not matched to a gene: 8. This CDR3 comprises 17 residues. CDR3 nucleotide sequence: TGTGCCAGCAGTCCGGGACAGGGGGCACTAACTAATTCACCCCTCCACTTT. This encodes CASSPGQGALTNSPLHF.

The chain is built from TRBV4-3 and TRBJ2-1; a possible D gene is TRBD1 (5 bases). Deletions cut 2 bases from V and 9 bases from J, with 17 bases between. The CDR3 extends over 15 amino acids. Germline V gene sequence: CDR1 LGHNA, CDR2 YSLEER. CDR3 amino acids: CASSQPGKLNSEQFF. In nucleotides, the CDR3 is TGCGCCAGCAGCCAACCAGGGAAATTGAATTCTGAGCAGTTCTTC.

On this clone itself: The same CDR3 can be traced to other DNA sequences in this sample. This chain connects TRBV7-8 to TRBJ2-2; D is perhaps TRBD2 (6 bases). The length of the CDR3 is 14 residues. Germline assignment: CDR1 SGHVS and CDR2 FQNEAQ. V gave up 5 bases and J gave up 2 bases, with 9 bases separating them. The CDR3 coding sequence is TGTGCCAGCAGCCCTGGACTAAACACCGGGGAGCTGTTTTTT. This translates into CASSPGLNTGELFF.

The rearrangement joins TRBV7-2 to TRBJ1-5; D gene unclear. Deletions cut 5 bases from V and 0 bases from J, with 14 bases between. CDR1 and CDR2 from the germline V gene are SGHTA and FQGNSA. The CDR3 spans 16 residues. The CDR3 coding sequence is TGTGCCAGCAGCCCCCCTGGTTCAGTTAGCAATCAGCCCCAGCATTTT. This translates into CASSPPGSVSNQPQHF.

There are a few counts of this clone. The chain uses TRBV6-2 or TRBV6-3 and TRBJ1-6, with D maybe TRBD1 (6 bases). The CDR3 is made up of 13 amino acids. Trimming cost V 5 bases and J 8 bases, with 10 bases left between them. CDR1 MNHEY and CDR2 SVGEGT come from the germline V gene. DNA for the CDR3: TGTGCCAGCAGTACACAGGGAGATTCACCCCTCCACTTT. Protein product: CASSTQGDSPLHF.

For the CDR3, the DNA is TGTGCCAGCAATTCAGGGGGCGGCTATGGCTACACCTTC. Translating it yields CASNSGGGYGYTF. The chain uses TRBV12-3 or TRBV12-4 and TRBJ1-2; TRBD1 aligns across 8 bases. This CDR3 is built from 13 residues. Losses at the gene ends were 7 bases for V and 4 bases for J; bases not matched to a gene: 5.

The chain has TRBV25-1 and TRBJ1-5; 8 bases fit TRBD1. This CDR3 region has 14 residues. Germline V lookup: CDR1 MGHDK, CDR2 SYGVNS. Unmatched junction bases numbered 7, after V lost 5 bases and J lost 7 bases. Here the CDR3 reads CASSPPGGWQPQHF. The CDR3 DNA is TGTGCCAGCAGTCCGCCAGGGGGCTGGCAGCCCCAGCATTTT.